The 29 T cell receptor beta chains reported below all come from one sample, sequenced in a study of blood T cells in healthy people across ages. The authors ran a second PCR of 7 to 11 cycles using a sample-barcoded 5' primer and a J-beta primer mix. TCRdb reprocessed the 5' RACE reads with MiXCR, giving one entry per CDR3 protein. The data contain roughly 680,000 distinct CDR3 sequences, 20% to 25% of them seen just once; the ten biggest clones take up 3.6%. The source material was blood. The receptors derive from a man in his 70s in good health.

This clonotype was counted a few times. The V and J genes are TRBV12-3 or TRBV12-4 and TRBJ2-5; 8 nucleotides line up with TRBD1. The V and J ends lost 3 bases and 5 bases, in that order; junction bases with no gene match: 5. The CDR3 extends over 14 amino acids. The DNA of the CDR3 is TGTGCCAGCAGTTTGGCAGGGGGCTTCGAGACCCAGTACTTC. Residues: CASSLAGGFETQYF.

This rearrangement joins TRBV28 to TRBJ2-5, with D hard to call. The germline CDR1 and CDR2 sequences are MDHEN and SYDVKM. The CDR3 runs to 10 residues. V lost 10 bases, J lost 0 bases, and 3 bases lay in between. In DNA form, the CDR3 reads TGTGCCACCCACCAAGAGACCCAGTACTTC. The encoded protein is CATHQETQYF.

This clonotype was counted only a few times. J is TRBJ2-3 and V is TRBV28, with D possibly being TRBD2 (6 bases). The V end lost 2 bases, the J end lost 2 bases, and 8 bases lay between the germline ends. From germline, CDR1 is MDHEN and CDR2 SYDVKM. The CDR3 covers 14 residues. The CDR3 DNA follows: TGTGCCAGCAGTTTACTAGCGCTCACAGATACGCAGTATTTT. Translating gives CASSLLALTDTQYF.

The chain links TRBV24-1 to TRBJ2-5; TRBD1 matches at 7 bases. The J call may be incorrect, as the DNA end agrees better with TRBJ2-1. Germline loops: CDR1 KGHDR, CDR2 SFDVKD. This CDR3 is built from 16 residues. CDR3 region: CATSEGNYRGCNEQFF. In DNA form, the CDR3 reads TGTGCCACCAGTGAGGGGAATTACAGGGGATGCAATGAGCAGTTCTTC.

The chain has TRBV7-8 and TRBJ2-7; 9 nucleotides agree with TRBD1. CDR1 and CDR2 (germline): SGHVS, FQNEAQ. This CDR3 region has 15 residues. Trimming cost V 3 bases and J 1 base; bases outside gene matches: 4. CDR3 coding DNA: TGTGCCAGCAGCTTCGGACAGGGGAGGTCCTACGAGCAGTACTTC. Translation gives CASSFGQGRSYEQYF.

The rearrangement uses TRBV20-1 and TRBJ1-2, with D possibly matching TRBD1 (6 bases). The CDR3 spans 11 residues. V lost 5 bases to trimming and J lost 6 bases, with 10 bases between them. The germline V gene has CDR1 DFQATT and CDR2 SNEGSKA (reference sequence). The CDR3 spells CSAPDSHGYTF. The CDR3 DNA reads as TGCAGTGCTCCGGACAGCCATGGCTACACCTTC.

This clonotype came up a few times. The chain links TRBV29-1 to TRBJ2-3; weak D call: TRBD1 (6 bases). V lost 6 bases and J lost 2, with 15 bases in between. The CDR3 sequence is 14 residues long. Germline CDR1 and CDR2: SQVTM and ANQGSEA. CDR3 residues: CSVGVGQTTDTQYF. In DNA form, the CDR3 reads TGCAGCGTGGGCGTCGGACAGACCACAGATACGCAGTATTTT.

The chain couples TRBV3-1 to TRBJ2-1; 12 nucleotides line up with TRBD2. The CDR3 covers 15 residues. Germline assignment: CDR1 LGHDT and CDR2 YNNKEL (reference sequence). V lost 4 bases to trimming and J lost 9 bases; unmatched junction nucleotides: 7. The CDR3 sequence is CASSRTSGAVGEQFF. DNA for the CDR3: TGTGCCAGCAGCCGGACTAGCGGGGCCGTGGGTGAGCAGTTCTTC.

The chain couples TRBV5-8 to TRBJ2-5; D may match TRBD1 or TRBD2 (5 bases each). V lost 4 bases to trimming and J lost 3 bases, with 19 bases between them. The CDR3 runs to 16 residues. Germline CDR1 SGHTS, CDR2 YDEGEE. The CDR3 region has the DNA TGTGCCAGCAGCCCAGGGCCCGACTCCGGGAAAGAGACCCAGTACTTC. Translation gives CASSPGPDSGKETQYF.

The rearrangement joins TRBV5-4 to TRBJ1-4; 11 bases are shared with TRBD1. The CDR3 is 13 residues long. Germline CDR1 SGHNT, CDR2 YYREEE (reference sequence). Losses at the gene ends were 0 bases for V and 11 bases for J; bases not matched to a gene: 0. The DNA of the CDR3 is TGTGCCAGCAGCTTGGGGGACAGGGGGAAACTGTTTTTT. It codes for CASSLGDRGKLFF.

This chain uses TRBV20-1 with TRBJ2-5; TRBD1 matches 7 bases. Germline CDR1 is DFQATT and CDR2 is SNEGSKA (reference sequence). There are 12 residues in the CDR3. J gave up 5 bases and V 6 bases, and 6 bases lay outside the gene matches. In DNA form, the CDR3 reads TGCAGTGCCCCAGGGGGTGTTGAGACCCAGTACTTC. Translating gives CSAPGGVETQYF.

This clonotype was counted many times. V usage is TRBV6-5 and J usage is TRBJ1-2; D unclear. V lost 6 bases and J lost 1, with 15 bases in between. This CDR3 spans 15 amino acids. Germline lookup yields CDR1 MNHEY and CDR2 SVGAGI. CDR3 nucleotide sequence: TGTGCCAGCAGAATGAGGCGACTGAATAACTATGGCTACACCTTC. Translated: CASRMRRLNNYGYTF.

This CDR3 is CSASKTTDTQYF. As DNA, the CDR3 is TGCAGTGCTAGTAAGACCACAGATACGCAGTATTTT. The gene calls are TRBV20-1 and TRBJ2-3; D call uncertain. V lost 3 bases to trimming and J lost 2 bases, with 6 bases between them. The CDR3 has 12 residues. Looked up from germline, CDR1 is DFQATT and CDR2 is SNEGSKA (reference sequence).

V is TRBV5-4 and J is TRBJ2-3; 10 bases fit TRBD1. V lost 7 bases to trimming and J lost 5 bases; unmatched junction nucleotides: 1. In germline, CDR1 is SGHNT, CDR2 YYREEE (reference sequence). The CDR3 contains 12 residues. The CDR3 loop is CASGQGGDTQYF. CDR3 DNA sequence: TGTGCCAGCGGACAGGGGGGAGATACGCAGTATTTT.

The chain recombines TRBV28 with TRBJ2-7, with 12 bases identical to TRBD2. The CDR3 has 16 amino acids. V trimming: 2 bases; J trimming: 5 bases; junction bases outside the gene matches: 7. Germline assignment: CDR1 MDHEN and CDR2 SYDVKM. The CDR3 reads CASSLGLAGGRNEQYF. The CDR3 nucleotides are TGTGCCAGCAGTTTAGGTCTAGCGGGAGGGAGGAACGAGCAGTACTTC.

The chain combines TRBV11-3 with TRBJ2-5; TRBD2 is a possible D gene (6 bases). Trimming stripped 6 bases from V and 5 bases from J, with 16 bases between. Germline V gene sequence: CDR1 SGHNT, CDR2 YENEEA. The CDR3 length is 14 residues. CDR3 loop: CASSRHSGGETQYF. The CDR3 DNA sequence: TGTGCCAGCAGTCGCCACAGTGGAGGGGAGACCCAGTACTTC.

There are a few counts of this clonotype. V gene TRBV11-2 combines with J gene TRBJ2-5, with D possibly being TRBD1 or TRBD2 (5 bases each). Germline CDR1 SGHAT, CDR2 FQNNGV. The CDR3 has 14 amino acids. V shed 0 bases and J shed 4 bases, with 9 bases lying between them. The CDR3 sequence is CASSLEGTVETQYF. In DNA form, the CDR3 reads TGTGCCAGCAGCTTAGAAGGGACGGTAGAGACCCAGTACTTC.

This clonotype occurred once. The chain links TRBV2 to TRBJ2-3, with TRBD2 matching over 9 bases. The germline gives CDR1 SNHLY, CDR2 FYNNEI. The CDR3 spans 15 residues. V lost 5 bases and J lost 1; bases outside the gene matches: 4. The CDR3 region is CASSRREGRTDTQYF. The DNA of the CDR3 is TGTGCCAGCAGTCGGCGGGAGGGCCGCACAGATACGCAGTATTTT. Full variable domain (remainder filled in from reference TRBV2 and TRBJ2-3): EPEVTQTPSHQVTQMGQEVILRCVPISNHLYFYWYRQILGQKVEFLVSFYNNEISEKSEIFDDQFSVERPDGSNFTLKIRSTKLEDSAMYFCASSRREGRTDTQYFGPGTRLTVL.

This clonotype came up a few times. The rearrangement uses TRBV25-1 and TRBJ1-1, with D possibly TRBD1 on 5 matching bases. Trimming removed 2 bases at V and 6 bases at J, with 13 bases between. Germline-derived CDR1 and CDR2 are MGHDK and SYGVNS. This CDR3 contains 14 residues. Here the CDR3 reads CASSETGGRAEAFF. CDR3 in DNA: TGTGCCAGCAGTGAAACCGGGGGTCGGGCTGAAGCTTTCTTT.

This clonotype appeared a few times. The chain joins TRBV20-1 to TRBJ2-5; D may correspond to TRBD1 or TRBD2 (6 bases each). This CDR3 contains 15 residues. Germline CDR1 DFQATT, CDR2 SNEGSKA (reference sequence). The V end was cut by 3 bases, the J end by 0 bases, with 14 bases between. This chain's CDR3 is CSASPGGNYQETQYF. The CDR3 nucleotides are TGCAGTGCTAGTCCCGGGGGCAATTACCAAGAGACCCAGTACTTC.

This clonotype has at least ten counts. V gene TRBV6-5 combines with J gene TRBJ2-7; D is undetermined. The germline V gene has CDR1 MNHEY and CDR2 SVGAGI. CDR3 length: 13 amino acids. V lost 4 bases, J lost 1 base, and 8 bases lay in between. CDR3 loop: CASSFDGSYEQYF. The CDR3 region has the DNA TGTGCCAGCAGTTTCGACGGTTCCTACGAGCAGTACTTC.

This chain joins TRBV27 and TRBJ2-1; 7 bases are shared with TRBD1. CDR3 length: 15 amino acids. Looked up from germline, CDR1 is MNHEY and CDR2 is SMNVEV (reference sequence). Trimming at V came to 6 bases and at J to 4 bases, leaving 9 bases not matched to a gene. CDR3 sequence reads: CASRNRGRGYNEQFF. Here the CDR3 DNA reads TGTGCCAGCAGAAACAGGGGCCGAGGGTACAATGAGCAGTTCTTC.

The chain couples TRBV6-2 or TRBV6-3 to TRBJ2-6; TRBD1 matches at 7 bases. The V gene end was trimmed by 2 bases and the J gene end by 1 base; junction bases not matched to a gene: 2. The CDR3 runs to 16 residues. Germline loops: CDR1 MNHEY, CDR2 SVGEGT. The CDR3 loop is CASSYRGRSGANVLTF. CDR3 DNA: TGTGCCAGCAGTTACAGGGGGCGTTCTGGGGCCAACGTCCTGACTTTC.

The chain has TRBV7-2 and TRBJ2-2, with a possible D match to TRBD1 (5 bases). Germline V gives CDR1 SGHTA, CDR2 FQGNSA. The V gene lost 0 bases and the J gene lost 2 bases, with 10 bases spanning the gap. There are 16 residues in the CDR3. CDR3: CASSLAGLPNTGELFF. DNA of the CDR3: TGTGCCAGCAGCTTAGCGGGGCTGCCTAACACCGGGGAGCTGTTTTTT.

Turning to this clonotype: An end of the junction differs from the germline gene, which may be a read error. The V and J genes are TRBV4-1 and TRBJ2-1; 13 nucleotides align to TRBD2. The germline CDR1 and CDR2 sequences are MGHRA and YSYEKL. This CDR3 has 17 amino acids. CDR3 protein: CANSLRTSGRGFNEQFF. As DNA, the CDR3 is TGCGCCAACAGCCTTCGGACTAGCGGGAGAGGATTCAATGAGCAGTTCTTC.

The chain uses TRBV20-1 and TRBJ2-3; D is uncertain. Trimming removed 4 bases at V and 2 bases at J, with 13 bases between. CDR1 and CDR2 from the germline V gene are DFQATT and SNEGSKA (reference sequence). The CDR3 is 14 residues long. The CDR3 is CSATNQRNTDTQYF. DNA for the CDR3: TGCAGTGCTACGAATCAGCGAAACACAGATACGCAGTATTTT.

DNA of the CDR3: TGCAGCGTTCGTCCTAGCGGGAAGCAGGAGCAGTTCTTC. It specifies CSVRPSGKQEQFF. The V and J genes are TRBV29-1 and TRBJ2-1; 9 bases fit TRBD2. CDR3 length: 13 residues. From germline, CDR1 is SQVTM and CDR2 ANQGSEA. The V segment lost 5 bases and the J segment 10 bases; nucleotides outside the gene matches: 9.

Only a few counts were recorded for this clonotype. The V call is TRBV4-3, the J call TRBJ2-3; 7 nucleotides line up with TRBD1. Germline CDR1 LGHNA, CDR2 YSLEER. The junction had 4 bases not matched to a gene; V was cut back by 0 bases and J by 1 base. The CDR3 is 16 amino acids. CDR3 sequence (DNA): TGCGCCAGCAGCCAAGATCTCACAGGGGGCACAGATACGCAGTATTTT. Its translation: CASSQDLTGGTDTQYF.

This chain joins TRBV12-3 or TRBV12-4 and TRBJ2-5, with 11 bases that match TRBD2. This CDR3 comprises 16 residues. V gave up 5 bases and J gave up 7 bases; unmatched junction bases: 12. The CDR3 sequence: CASSKRTSGQGGTQYF. The CDR3, as DNA: TGTGCCAGCAGTAAAAGGACTAGCGGGCAGGGGGGGACCCAGTACTTC.